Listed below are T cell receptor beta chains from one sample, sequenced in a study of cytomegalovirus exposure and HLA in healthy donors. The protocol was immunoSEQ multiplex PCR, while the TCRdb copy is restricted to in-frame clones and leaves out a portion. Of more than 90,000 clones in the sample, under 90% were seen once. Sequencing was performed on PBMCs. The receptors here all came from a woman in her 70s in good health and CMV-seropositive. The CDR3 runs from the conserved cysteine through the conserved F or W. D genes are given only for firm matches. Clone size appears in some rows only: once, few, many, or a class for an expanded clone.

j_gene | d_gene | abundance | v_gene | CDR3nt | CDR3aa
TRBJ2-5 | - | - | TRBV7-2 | TGTGCCAGCAGAAGGGGAGGTAATCAAGAGACCCAGTACTTC | CASRRGGNQETQYF
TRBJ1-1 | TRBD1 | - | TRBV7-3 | TGTGCCAGCAGCACAACCCTGACAGGGCCAAACACTGAAGCTTTCTTT | CASSTTLTGPNTEAFF
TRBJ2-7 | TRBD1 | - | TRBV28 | TGTGCCAGCAGGGTGGGACAGGCCTTGGGGGAGCAGTACTTC | CASRVGQALGEQYF
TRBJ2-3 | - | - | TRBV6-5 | TGTGCCGTCGTGGGCGGGAAGGGGAGCACAGATACGCAGTATTTT | CAVVGGKGSTDTQYF
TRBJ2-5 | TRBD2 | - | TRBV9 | TGTGCCAGCAGCGTAGGGGGTAGCGGGATTCAAGAGACCCAGTACTTC | CASSVGGSGIQETQYF
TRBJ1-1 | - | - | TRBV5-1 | TGCGCCAGCAGCTTGGAGGTCAGGGGATACACTGAAGCTTTCTTT | CASSLEVRGYTEAFF
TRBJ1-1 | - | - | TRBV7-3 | TGTGCCAGCAGCTTATTGGGGGCTATGAGCACTGAAGCTTTCTTT | CASSLLGAMSTEAFF
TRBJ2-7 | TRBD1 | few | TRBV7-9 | TGTGCCAGCAGCTGGGACAGGGGGCCCAACGAGCAGTACTTC | CASSWDRGPNEQYF
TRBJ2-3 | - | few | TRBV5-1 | TGCGCCAGCAGCTTGTCGGGGGGCACAGATACGCAGTATTTT | CASSLSGGTDTQYF
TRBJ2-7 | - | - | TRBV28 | TGTGCCAGCAGCCAAATCAGGGGCTACGAGCAGTACTTC | CASSQIRGYEQYF